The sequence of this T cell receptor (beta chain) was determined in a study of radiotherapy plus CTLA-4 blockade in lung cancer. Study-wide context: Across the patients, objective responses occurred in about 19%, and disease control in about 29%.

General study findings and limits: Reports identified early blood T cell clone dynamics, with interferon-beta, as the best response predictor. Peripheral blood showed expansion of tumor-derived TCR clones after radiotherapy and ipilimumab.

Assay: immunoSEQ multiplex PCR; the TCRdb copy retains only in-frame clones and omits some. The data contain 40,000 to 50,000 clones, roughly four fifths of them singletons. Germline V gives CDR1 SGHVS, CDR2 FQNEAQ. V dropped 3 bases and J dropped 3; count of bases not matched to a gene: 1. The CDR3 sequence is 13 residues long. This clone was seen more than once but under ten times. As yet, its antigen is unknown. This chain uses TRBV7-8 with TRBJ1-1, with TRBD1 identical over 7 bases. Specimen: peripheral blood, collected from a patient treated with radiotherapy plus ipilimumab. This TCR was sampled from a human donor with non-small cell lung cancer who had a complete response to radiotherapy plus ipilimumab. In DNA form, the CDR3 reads TGTGCCAGCAGCTTTACAGGGGACACTGAAGCTTTCTTT. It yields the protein CASSFTGDTEAFF.